Listed below are T cell receptor beta chains from one sample, sequenced in a study of blood T cell repertoires in COVID-19. Produced via immunoSEQ multiplex PCR; TCRdb's table is partial and in-frame only. The sample has 150,000 to 160,000 clones, 80% to 90% seen once. The sample consisted of peripheral blood. The receptors derive from a woman between 50 and 59 years old with acute or convalescent COVID-19. CDR3s include the opening cysteine and the closing phenylalanine or tryptophan. Each record gives: V gene, D gene, clone size, J gene, CDR3 DNA, CDR3 protein. The D gene is left open where the match is weak. Rows may omit the clone size; those that give it use once, few, many or a size class.

v_call: TRBV4-3
d_call: .
clone_size: .
j_call: TRBJ1-3
cdr3_nt: TGCGCCAGCAGCCAAGGGCCGGGACACAGCTCTGGAAACACCATATATTTT
cdr3_aa: CASSQGPGHSSGNTIYF

v_call: TRBV6-2/TRBV6-3
d_call: .
clone_size: .
j_call: TRBJ1-5
cdr3_nt: TGTGCCAGCAGTTACTCTGGGCGGGATAGCAATCAGCCCCAGCATTTT
cdr3_aa: CASSYSGRDSNQPQHF

v_call: TRBV9
d_call: .
clone_size: .
j_call: TRBJ2-1
cdr3_nt: TGTGCCAGCAGCGTGTCCGGGACAGCGACCGGGGGTGAGCAGTTCTTC
cdr3_aa: CASSVSGTATGGEQFF

v_call: TRBV18
d_call: .
clone_size: .
j_call: TRBJ2-7
cdr3_nt: TGTGCCAGCTCACCGGGACTGAACTCCTACGAGCAGTACTTC
cdr3_aa: CASSPGLNSYEQYF

v_call: TRBV18
d_call: TRBD1
clone_size: .
j_call: TRBJ1-2
cdr3_nt: TGTGCCAGCTCACGGAGGGACAGTGCCTTTGATGGCTACACCTTC
cdr3_aa: CASSRRDSAFDGYTF

v_call: TRBV5-6
d_call: TRBD2
clone_size: few
j_call: TRBJ2-7
cdr3_nt: TGTGCCAGCAGCTCACTTGGACTAGCCGATTACGAGCAGTACTTC
cdr3_aa: CASSSLGLADYEQYF

v_call: TRBV6-1
d_call: TRBD1
clone_size: .
j_call: TRBJ1-1
cdr3_nt: TGTGCCAGCAGTCAGGGGGCCCCGTTGAACACTGAAGCTTTCTTT
cdr3_aa: CASSQGAPLNTEAFF

v_call: TRBV19
d_call: TRBD1
clone_size: .
j_call: TRBJ1-5
cdr3_nt: TGTGCCAGTACGGTCGGGACAGCTCCGAATCAGCCCCAGCATTTT
cdr3_aa: CASTVGTAPNQPQHF

v_call: TRBV4-3
d_call: TRBD1
clone_size: .
j_call: TRBJ1-4
cdr3_nt: TGCGCCAGCAGCCTCACCGGGACAGGGGATGAAAAACTGTTTTTT
cdr3_aa: CASSLTGTGDEKLFF

v_call: TRBV7-9
d_call: .
clone_size: .
j_call: TRBJ2-6
cdr3_nt: TGTGCCAGCACCCTGAGGAGGGAAAATAACTCTGGGGCCAACGTCCTGACTTTC
cdr3_aa: CASTLRRENNSGANVLTF

v_call: TRBV5-1
d_call: .
clone_size: .
j_call: TRBJ2-7
cdr3_nt: TGCGCCAGCAGCTCAGATCCTAGCTACGAGCAGTACTTC
cdr3_aa: CASSSDPSYEQYF

v_call: TRBV6-2/TRBV6-3
d_call: .
clone_size: .
j_call: TRBJ1-1
cdr3_nt: TGTGCCAGCAGTTTCACAGGGATCACTGAAGCTTTCTTT
cdr3_aa: CASSFTGITEAFF

v_call: TRBV19
d_call: .
clone_size: .
j_call: TRBJ1-2
cdr3_nt: TGTGCCAGTATCTCGAGAGGTCGGAACTATGGCTACACCTTC
cdr3_aa: CASISRGRNYGYTF

v_call: TRBV9
d_call: .
clone_size: .
j_call: TRBJ2-7
cdr3_nt: TGTGCCAGCAGCGTAGACGGGAATTCCCCCTACGAGCAGTACTTC
cdr3_aa: CASSVDGNSPYEQYF

v_call: TRBV5-5
d_call: TRBD1
clone_size: .
j_call: TRBJ2-5
cdr3_nt: TGTGCCAGCAGCGCCCAACAGGGGGCGCGAGAGACCCAGTACTTC
cdr3_aa: CASSAQQGARETQYF

v_call: TRBV5-1
d_call: .
clone_size: .
j_call: TRBJ1-2
cdr3_nt: TGCGCCAGCAGCTCCGACGGGGAGAGCGGTAACTATGGCTACACCTTC
cdr3_aa: CASSSDGESGNYGYTF

v_call: TRBV3-1/TRBV3-2
d_call: TRBD1
clone_size: .
j_call: TRBJ1-2
cdr3_nt: TGTGCCAGCAGAATGGGACAGCGGCCTAACTATGGCTACACCTTC
cdr3_aa: CASRMGQRPNYGYTF

v_call: TRBV28
d_call: .
clone_size: .
j_call: TRBJ2-7
cdr3_nt: TGTGCCAGCAGTTTGGCCGGGGTCATCTCCTACGAGCAGTACTTC
cdr3_aa: CASSLAGVISYEQYF

v_call: TRBV5-1
d_call: .
clone_size: .
j_call: TRBJ2-6
cdr3_nt: TGCGCCAGCAGCCCCTCGCGGCTCTGGACGGTCCGGGATTCTGGGGCCAACGTCCTGACTTTC
cdr3_aa: CASSPSRLWTVRDSGANVLTF

v_call: TRBV28
d_call: TRBD1
clone_size: .
j_call: TRBJ1-4
cdr3_nt: TGTGCCAGCAGTTTACAGGGGGCGCTTAGCGAAAAACTGTTTTTT
cdr3_aa: CASSLQGALSEKLFF

v_call: TRBV5-5
d_call: TRBD1
clone_size: .
j_call: TRBJ1-4
cdr3_nt: TGTGCCAGCAGCTTCGGGACAGCTAATGAAAAACTGTTTTTT
cdr3_aa: CASSFGTANEKLFF

v_call: TRBV28
d_call: TRBD1
clone_size: .
j_call: TRBJ1-2
cdr3_nt: TGTGCCAGCAGTTCGGGACAGGGGCATAACCTTTATGGCTACACCTTC
cdr3_aa: CASSSGQGHNLYGYTF

v_call: TRBV5-5
d_call: TRBD1
clone_size: .
j_call: TRBJ2-7
cdr3_nt: TGTGCCAGCAGCTTGGGACAGGGTCTCTACGAGCAGTACTTC
cdr3_aa: CASSLGQGLYEQYF

v_call: TRBV30
d_call: .
clone_size: .
j_call: TRBJ1-5
cdr3_nt: TGTGCCTGGAGGCGGAGGTTGTATAGCAATCAGCCCCAGCATTTT
cdr3_aa: CAWRRRLYSNQPQHF

v_call: TRBV3-1/TRBV3-2
d_call: TRBD1
clone_size: .
j_call: TRBJ2-2
cdr3_nt: TGTGCCAGCAGCCACAGGGACAGGGGGCTCGACGGGGAGCTGTTTTTT
cdr3_aa: CASSHRDRGLDGELFF

v_call: TRBV2
d_call: .
clone_size: .
j_call: TRBJ2-7
cdr3_nt: TGTGCCAGCAGTGAAATAGCTGAACCCTACGAGCAGTACTTC
cdr3_aa: CASSEIAEPYEQYF

v_call: TRBV21-1
d_call: .
clone_size: once
j_call: TRBJ2-7
cdr3_nt: TGTGCCAGCAGCGGCCGGGACAGGGGTTGTACCTACGAGCAGTACTTC
cdr3_aa: CASSGRDRGCTYEQYF

v_call: TRBV10-3
d_call: .
clone_size: once
j_call: TRBJ2-6
cdr3_nt: TGTGCCATCAGCCCAGGGGTGGGTTCTGGGGCCAACGTCCTGACTTTC
cdr3_aa: CAISPGVGSGANVLTF

v_call: TRBV7-8
d_call: .
clone_size: .
j_call: TRBJ2-5
cdr3_nt: TGTGCCAGCAGCTTTGGTATAGGAGCGTCCGAGACCCAGTACTTC
cdr3_aa: CASSFGIGASETQYF

v_call: TRBV6-5
d_call: TRBD1
clone_size: .
j_call: TRBJ1-2
cdr3_nt: TGTGCCAGCCTAGTAGTGACAGGGGGCTATGGCTACACCTTC
cdr3_aa: CASLVVTGGYGYTF

v_call: TRBV10-3
d_call: .
clone_size: .
j_call: TRBJ1-4
cdr3_nt: TGTGCCATCAGGCAGGGATTCAATGAAAAACTGTTTTTT
cdr3_aa: CAIRQGFNEKLFF

v_call: TRBV30
d_call: .
clone_size: .
j_call: TRBJ2-7
cdr3_nt: TGTGCCTGGAGTTTCTCTGGGCGGGAAATCTACGAGCAGTACTTC
cdr3_aa: CAWSFSGREIYEQYF

v_call: TRBV2
d_call: TRBD2
clone_size: .
j_call: TRBJ2-2
cdr3_nt: TGTGCCAGCAAGCTCGAGCGGGGGAACACCGGGGAGCTGTTTTTT
cdr3_aa: CASKLERGNTGELFF

v_call: TRBV7-2
d_call: TRBD2
clone_size: .
j_call: TRBJ2-5
cdr3_nt: TGTGCCAGCAGCTTCGGACTAGCGGGGGAGGGGACCCAGTACTTC
cdr3_aa: CASSFGLAGEGTQYF

v_call: TRBV7-3
d_call: TRBD1
clone_size: .
j_call: TRBJ1-6
cdr3_nt: TGTGCCAGCAGCCCGGGCCGAGGACAGGGCATTTCACCCCTCCACTTT
cdr3_aa: CASSPGRGQGISPLHF

v_call: TRBV5-1
d_call: .
clone_size: once
j_call: TRBJ1-4
cdr3_nt: TGCGCCAGCAGCTTGGTGGCAGGCGGGGAAAAACTGTTTTTT
cdr3_aa: CASSLVAGGEKLFF